This TCR beta chain was recorded in a study of T cells in women clearing cervical HPV infection. On this clone itself: The read falls 3 residues short of the CDR3 end, and the missing part is taken from the germline J gene.

Method: immunoSEQ multiplex PCR; TCRdb's copy keeps in-frame clones and lacks some. The sample has around 33,000 clones; the top ten hold 3.5%. CDR3 length: 17 amino acids. Germline CDR1 reads ENHRY; CDR2 reads SYGVKD. J gave up 2 bases and V 0 bases, and 4 bases lay outside the gene matches. The receptor comes from a woman aged 18 to 75 with a cervical HPV16 infection that either progressed to CIN3+ or cleared (not recorded which). The chain employs TRBV10-3 and TRBJ1-5; 10 nucleotides agree with TRBD1. Sequenced material: blood buffy coat. CDR3: CAISESIGTGGNQPQHF. The sequenced CDR3 bases are TGTGCCATCAGTGAGTCGATCGGGACAGGGGGCAATCAGCCC.